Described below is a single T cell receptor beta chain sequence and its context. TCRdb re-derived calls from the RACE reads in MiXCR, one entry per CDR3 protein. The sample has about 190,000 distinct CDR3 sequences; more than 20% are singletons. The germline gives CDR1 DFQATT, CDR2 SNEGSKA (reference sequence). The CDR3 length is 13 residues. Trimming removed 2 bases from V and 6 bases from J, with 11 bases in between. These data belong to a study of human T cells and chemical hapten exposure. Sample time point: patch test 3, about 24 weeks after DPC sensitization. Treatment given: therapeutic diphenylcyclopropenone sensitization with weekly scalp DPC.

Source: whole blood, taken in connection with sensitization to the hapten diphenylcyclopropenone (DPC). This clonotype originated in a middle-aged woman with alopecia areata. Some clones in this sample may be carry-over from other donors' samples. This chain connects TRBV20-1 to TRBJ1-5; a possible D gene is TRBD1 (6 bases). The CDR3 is CSARMPGVQPQHF. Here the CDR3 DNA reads TGCAGTGCTAGAATGCCAGGGGTTCAGCCCCAGCATTTT.